Shown below are 7 T cell receptor beta chains from a single sample sequenced in a study of shared clonotypes between healthy human individuals. The protocol was immunoSEQ multiplex PCR, while the TCRdb copy is restricted to in-frame clones and leaves out a portion. The sample has more than 1,200,000 clones; approximately 98.5% are singletons. The sequencing sample was made of naive CD4+ T cells sorted from blood. Subset of the sample: CD45RA+ positively selected. These receptors all come from a man aged 30-40 years in good health.

The chain recombines TRBV29-1 with TRBJ2-7; D possibly uses TRBD1 or TRBD2 (6 bases each). The germline V gene encodes CDR1 SQVTM and CDR2 ANQGSEA. V lost 3 bases and J 6 bases, leaving 24 bases between the germline ends. CDR3 length: 16 amino acids. CDR3: CSVESTAGRQGREQYF. The CDR3 bases are TGCAGCGTTGAGTCTACGGCGGGAAGGCAGGGGCGCGAGCAGTACTTC.

The V gene is TRBV9, the J gene TRBJ2-3; 7 nucleotides match TRBD1. The V segment lost 2 bases and the J segment 13 bases; nucleotides outside the gene matches: 7. The CDR3 has 12 residues. Germline V gene data show CDR1 as SGDLS and CDR2 as YYNGEE. CDR3 nucleotides: TGTGCCAGCAGCGTTTCGACAGGGTCAAAGTATTTT. It specifies CASSVSTGSKYF.

This sequence joins TRBV7-2 and TRBJ1-1; D possibly corresponds to TRBD1 (6 bases). V gave up 5 bases and J gave up 4 bases, with 14 bases separating them. The CDR3 covers 14 residues. Germline loops: CDR1 SGHTA, CDR2 FQGNSA. The CDR3 protein is CASSPLQGSTEAFF. CDR3 DNA: TGTGCCAGCAGCCCATTACAGGGTAGCACTGAAGCTTTCTTT.

The V and J genes are TRBV6-5 and TRBJ2-1, with 9 bases matching TRBD1. This CDR3 region has 13 residues. V was clipped by 2 bases and J by 14 bases; unmatched bases: 7. Germline loops: CDR1 MNHEY, CDR2 SVGAGI. The CDR3 DNA follows: TGTGCCAGCAGTTACGCCTACGGGACAGGGAAGTTCTTC. This encodes CASSYAYGTGKFF.

This sequence joins TRBV5-1 and TRBJ2-1; 14 bases agree with TRBD2. This CDR3 spans 19 amino acids. Trimming removed 1 base from V and 3 bases from J; junction bases left unmatched: 9. The V gene's germline CDR1 is SGHRS and CDR2 YFSETQ. Here the CDR3 reads CASSLYRLAGGSLYNEQFF. The CDR3 bases are TGCGCCAGCAGCTTGTATCGACTAGCGGGAGGGTCCCTCTACAATGAGCAGTTCTTC.

This sequence joins TRBV27 and TRBJ1-5; possible D gene TRBD1, 5 bases. Trimming left V 6 bases short and J 0 bases short, with 21 bases between. Germline V gives CDR1 MNHEY, CDR2 SMNVEV (reference sequence). The CDR3 sequence is 18 residues long. CDR3 in DNA: TGTGCCAGCAGGCGGGGTCGGGGACCGGGGGATAGCAATCAGCCCCAGCATTTT. Its translation is CASRRGRGPGDSNQPQHF.

The V and J genes are TRBV4-1 and TRBJ2-7; tentative D call: TRBD1 (6 bases). The germline gives CDR1 MGHRA, CDR2 YSYEKL. The CDR3 runs to 14 residues. V dropped 5 bases and J dropped 2 bases, with 13 bases sitting between them. Here the CDR3 DNA reads TGCGCCAGCAGCAGACGGGACACCCCCTACGAGCAGTACTTC. Amino acid sequence: CASSRRDTPYEQYF.